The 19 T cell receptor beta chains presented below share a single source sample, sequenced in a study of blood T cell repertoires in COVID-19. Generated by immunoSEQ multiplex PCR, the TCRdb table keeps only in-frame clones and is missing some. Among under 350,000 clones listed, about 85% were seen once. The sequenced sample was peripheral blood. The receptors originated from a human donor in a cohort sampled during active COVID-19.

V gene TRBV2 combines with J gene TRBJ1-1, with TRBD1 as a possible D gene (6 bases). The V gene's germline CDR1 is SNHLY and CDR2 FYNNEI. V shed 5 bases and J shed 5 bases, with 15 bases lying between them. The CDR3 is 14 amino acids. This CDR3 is CASSTTGSGTEAFF. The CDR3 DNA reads TGTGCCAGCAGTACCACAGGGTCGGGGACTGAAGCTTTCTTT.

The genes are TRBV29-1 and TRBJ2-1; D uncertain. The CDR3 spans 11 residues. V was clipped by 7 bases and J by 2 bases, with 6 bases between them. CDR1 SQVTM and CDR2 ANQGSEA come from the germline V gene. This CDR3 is CSALPYNEQFF. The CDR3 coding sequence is TGCAGCGCCCTCCCCTACAATGAGCAGTTCTTC.

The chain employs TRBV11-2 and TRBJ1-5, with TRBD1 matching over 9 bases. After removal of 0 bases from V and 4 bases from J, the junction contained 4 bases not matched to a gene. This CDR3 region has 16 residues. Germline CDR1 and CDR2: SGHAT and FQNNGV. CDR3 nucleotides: TGTGCCAGCAGCTTAGATGACAGGGGGGCAAATCAGCCCCAGCATTTT. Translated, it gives CASSLDDRGANQPQHF.

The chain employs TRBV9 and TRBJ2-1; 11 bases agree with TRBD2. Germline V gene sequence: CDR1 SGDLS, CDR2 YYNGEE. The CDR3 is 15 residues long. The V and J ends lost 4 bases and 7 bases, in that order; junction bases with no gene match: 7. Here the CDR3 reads CASSPGGLAVNEQFF. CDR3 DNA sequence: TGTGCCAGCAGCCCGGGGGGACTAGCGGTAAATGAGCAGTTCTTC.

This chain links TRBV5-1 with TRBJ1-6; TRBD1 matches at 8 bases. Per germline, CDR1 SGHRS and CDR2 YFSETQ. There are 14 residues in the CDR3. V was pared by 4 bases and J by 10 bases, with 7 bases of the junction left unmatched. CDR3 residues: CASSRGQAESPLHF. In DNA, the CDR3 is TGCGCCAGCAGCAGGGGACAGGCGGAATCACCCCTCCACTTT.

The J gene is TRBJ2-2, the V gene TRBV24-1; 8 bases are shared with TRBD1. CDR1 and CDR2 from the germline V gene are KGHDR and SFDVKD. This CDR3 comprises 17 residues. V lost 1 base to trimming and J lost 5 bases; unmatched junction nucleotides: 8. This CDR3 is CATSDLFGQGNTGELFF. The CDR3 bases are TGTGCCACCAGTGATTTATTTGGACAGGGTAATACCGGGGAGCTGTTTTTT.

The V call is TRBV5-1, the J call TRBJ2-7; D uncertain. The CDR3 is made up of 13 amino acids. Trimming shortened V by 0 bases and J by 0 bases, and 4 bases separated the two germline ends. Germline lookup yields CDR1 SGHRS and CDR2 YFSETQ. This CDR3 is CASSLGSSYEQYF. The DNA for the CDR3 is TGCGCCAGCAGCTTGGGCAGCTCCTACGAGCAGTACTTC.

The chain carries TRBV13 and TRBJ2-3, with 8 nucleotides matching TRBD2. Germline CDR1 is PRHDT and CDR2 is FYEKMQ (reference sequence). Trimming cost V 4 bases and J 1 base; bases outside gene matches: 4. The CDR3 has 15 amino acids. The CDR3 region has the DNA TGTGCCAGCAGCTACAAGACTAGCGGCACAGATACGCAGTATTTT. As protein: CASSYKTSGTDTQYF.

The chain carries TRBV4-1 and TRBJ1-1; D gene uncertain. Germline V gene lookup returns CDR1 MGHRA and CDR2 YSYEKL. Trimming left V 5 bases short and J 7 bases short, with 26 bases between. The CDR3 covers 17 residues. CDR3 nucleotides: TGCGCCAGCAGCTTGTTATTGAGTCGGTCTACGGGGATTGAAGCTTTCTTT. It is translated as CASSLLLSRSTGIEAFF.

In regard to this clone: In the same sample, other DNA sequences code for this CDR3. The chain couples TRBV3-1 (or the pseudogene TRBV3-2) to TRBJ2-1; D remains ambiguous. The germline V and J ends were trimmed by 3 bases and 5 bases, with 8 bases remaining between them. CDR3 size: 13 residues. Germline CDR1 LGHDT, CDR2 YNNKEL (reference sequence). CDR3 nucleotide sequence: TGTGCCAGCAGCCAGGTACCAGACAATGAGCAGTTCTTC. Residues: CASSQVPDNEQFF.

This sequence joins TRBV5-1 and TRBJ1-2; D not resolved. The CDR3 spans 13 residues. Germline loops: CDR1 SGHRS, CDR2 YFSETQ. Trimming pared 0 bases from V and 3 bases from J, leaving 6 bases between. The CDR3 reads CASSLGTDYGYTF. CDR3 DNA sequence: TGCGCCAGCAGCTTGGGAACGGACTATGGCTACACCTTC.

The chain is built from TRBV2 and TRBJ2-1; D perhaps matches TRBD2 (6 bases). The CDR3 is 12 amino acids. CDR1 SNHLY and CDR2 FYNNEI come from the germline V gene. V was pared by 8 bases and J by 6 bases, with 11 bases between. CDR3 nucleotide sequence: TGTGCCAGCGGAGGGACTTTCAATGAGCAGTTCTTC. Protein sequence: CASGGTFNEQFF.

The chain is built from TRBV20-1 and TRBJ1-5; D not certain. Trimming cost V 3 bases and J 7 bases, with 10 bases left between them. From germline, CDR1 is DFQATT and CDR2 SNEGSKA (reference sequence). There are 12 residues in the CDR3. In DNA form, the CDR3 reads TGCAGTGCTAGTAGAAGTGGCCAGCCCCAGCATTTT. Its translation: CSASRSGQPQHF.

The CDR3: CASSPPGHYEQYF. The CDR3 region has the DNA TGTGCCAGCAGCCCCCCCGGTCACTACGAGCAGTACTTC. V usage is TRBV6-5 and J usage is TRBJ2-7; D not resolved. Germline CDR1 reads MNHEY; CDR2 reads SVGAGI. The CDR3 is 13 residues long. Trimming cost V 6 bases and J 3 bases, with 12 bases left between them.

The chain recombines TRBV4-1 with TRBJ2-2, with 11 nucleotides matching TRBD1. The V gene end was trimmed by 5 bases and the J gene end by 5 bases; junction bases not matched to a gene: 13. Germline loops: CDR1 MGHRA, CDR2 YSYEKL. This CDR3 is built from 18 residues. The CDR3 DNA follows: TGCGCCAGCAGCTCCCGGTCCCTGGACAGGGGGCCAACCGGGGAGCTGTTTTTT. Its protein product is CASSSRSLDRGPTGELFF.

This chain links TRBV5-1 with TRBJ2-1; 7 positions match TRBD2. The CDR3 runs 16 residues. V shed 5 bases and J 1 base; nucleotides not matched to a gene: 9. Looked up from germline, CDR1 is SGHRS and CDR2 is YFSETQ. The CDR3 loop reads CASRSGLPPSYNEQFF. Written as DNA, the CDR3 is TGCGCCAGCAGATCGGGACTACCTCCTTCCTACAATGAGCAGTTCTTC.

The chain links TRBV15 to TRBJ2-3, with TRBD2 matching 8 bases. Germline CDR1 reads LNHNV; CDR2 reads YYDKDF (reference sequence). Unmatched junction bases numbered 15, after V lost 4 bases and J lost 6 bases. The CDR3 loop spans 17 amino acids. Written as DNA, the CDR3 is TGTGCCACCAGCACGACTAGCGCCGGTGCCAATCGGGATACGCAGTATTTT. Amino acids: CATSTTSAGANRDTQYF. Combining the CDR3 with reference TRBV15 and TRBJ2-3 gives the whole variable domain DAMVIQNPRYQVTQFGKPVTLSCSQTLNHNVMYWYQQKSSQAPKLLFHYYDKDFNNEADTPDNFQSRRPNTSFCFLDIRSPGLGDTAMYLCATSTTSAGANRDTQYFGPGTRLTVL.

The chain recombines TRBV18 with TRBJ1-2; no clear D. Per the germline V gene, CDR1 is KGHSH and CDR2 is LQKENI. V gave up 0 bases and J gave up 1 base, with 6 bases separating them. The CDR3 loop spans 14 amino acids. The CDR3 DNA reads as TGTGCCAGCTCACCACCGAGTCTTAACTATGGCTACACCTTC. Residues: CASSPPSLNYGYTF. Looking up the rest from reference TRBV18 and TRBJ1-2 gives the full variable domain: NAGVMQNPRHLVRRRGQEARLRCSPMKGHSHVYWYRQLPEEGLKFMVYLQKENIIDESGMPKERFSAEFPKEGPSILRIQQVVRGDSAAYFCASSPPSLNYGYTFGSGTRLTVV.

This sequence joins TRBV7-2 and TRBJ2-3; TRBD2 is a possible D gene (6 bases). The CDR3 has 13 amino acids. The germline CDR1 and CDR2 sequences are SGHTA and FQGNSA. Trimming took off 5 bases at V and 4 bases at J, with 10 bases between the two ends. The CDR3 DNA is TGTGCCAGCAGCCCTGGCGGGGCAGATACGCAGTATTTT. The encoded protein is CASSPGGADTQYF.